Presented here are 8 T cell receptor beta chains from one specimen sequenced in a study of T cell responses to AZD1222 COVID-19 vaccine. Sequencing was performed with immunoSEQ multiplex PCR; in TCRdb, only in-frame clones are kept and a portion is missing. The sample contains approximately 100,000 clones, 92% of which appear only once. The source material was peripheral blood, sampled on day 0 of AZD1222 vaccination. Every receptor here comes from an adult in good health.

The chain employs TRBV6-2 or TRBV6-3 and TRBJ2-5; 7 nucleotides agree with TRBD1. This CDR3 spans 14 amino acids. From germline, CDR1 is MNHEY and CDR2 SVGEGT. The V gene end was trimmed by 5 bases and the J gene end by 10 bases; junction bases not matched to a gene: 13. The CDR3 nucleotides are TGTGCCAGCAGTCCCGCGGACAGGCCCCAGGGCCAGTACTTC. This encodes CASSPADRPQGQYF.

This chain joins TRBV7-2 and TRBJ1-5; D is ambiguous. Germline lookup yields CDR1 SGHTA and CDR2 FQGNSA. CDR3 length: 16 residues. Trimming removed 1 base at V and 7 bases at J, with 17 bases between. CDR3 in DNA: TGTGCCAGCAGCTTAGGGTACTCTACGTTAGGGCAGCCCCAGCATTTT. Translating it yields CASSLGYSTLGQPQHF. Looking up the rest from reference TRBV7-2 and TRBJ1-5 gives the full variable domain: GAGVSQSPSNKVTEKGKDVELRCDPISGHTALYWYRQSLGQGLEFLIYFQGNSAPDKSGLPSDRFSAERTGGSVSTLTIQRTQQEDSAVYLCASSLGYSTLGQPQHFGDGTRLSIL.

The genes are TRBV27 and TRBJ2-3; the match to TRBD2 covers 8 bases. The V gene's germline CDR1 is MNHEY and CDR2 SMNVEV (reference sequence). Germline trimming cut 5 bases from V and 6 bases from J; bases unmatched to any gene: 19. The CDR3 length is 18 residues. Here the CDR3 DNA reads TGTGCCAGCAGTAGCAAGGTCCCACGAGCGGGGGTCAGGGATACGCAGTATTTT. This sequence encodes CASSSKVPRAGVRDTQYF.

V and J are TRBV5-8 and TRBJ2-3; 8 nucleotides agree with TRBD2. V lost 4 bases to trimming and J lost 2 bases; unmatched junction nucleotides: 6. This CDR3 is 15 amino acids long. Germline V gene sequence: CDR1 SGHTS, CDR2 YDEGEE. The CDR3 protein is CASSPSGGVTDTQYF. CDR3 sequence (DNA): TGTGCCAGCAGCCCGAGCGGGGGAGTCACAGATACGCAGTATTTT. The variable domain in full, completed from reference TRBV5-8 and TRBJ2-3, reads EAGVTQSPTHLIKTRGQQATLRCSPISGHTSVYWYQQALGLGLQFLLWYDEGEERNRGNFPPRFSGRQFPNYSSELNVNALELEDSALYLCASSPSGGVTDTQYFGPGTRLTVL.

The chain recombines TRBV27 with TRBJ2-1; TRBD2 agrees at 14 bases. The CDR3 consists of 15 residues. Germline values: CDR1 MNHEY, CDR2 SMNVEV (reference sequence). Losses at the gene ends were 5 bases for V and 13 bases for J; bases not matched to a gene: 10. This chain's CDR3 is CASSQGLAGVSSQFF. The CDR3 coding sequence is TGTGCCAGCAGTCAGGGACTAGCGGGAGTCTCGTCCCAGTTCTTC.

This chain uses TRBV7-8 with TRBJ1-4; maybe TRBD1 (5 bases). The V end was cut by 7 bases, the J end by 8 bases, with 17 bases between. The CDR3 length is 14 residues. Germline CDR1 reads SGHVS; CDR2 reads FQNEAQ. The CDR3 bases are TGTGCCAGCAAGGTTAGCCCAGGGAGAGAAAAACTGTTTTTT. Translated, it gives CASKVSPGREKLFF.

The chain is built from TRBV19 and TRBJ1-1; the D is unclear. There are 13 residues in the CDR3. V shed 7 bases and J shed 0 bases, with 9 bases lying between them. Germline V lookup: CDR1 LNHDA, CDR2 SQIVND (reference sequence). The CDR3 DNA reads TGTGCCAGTACCCCTATGTTGAACACTGAAGCTTTCTTT. This translates into CASTPMLNTEAFF.

The sample holds one count of this clone. CDR3 nucleotide sequence: TGTGCCAGCAGTGAAGAGGGGGCGAACACCGGGGAGCTGTTTTTT. Translated, it gives CASSEEGANTGELFF. J is TRBJ2-2 and V is TRBV2; tentative D call: TRBD1 (6 bases). Germline V gene sequence: CDR1 SNHLY, CDR2 FYNNEI. Trimming left V 1 base short and J 0 bases short, with 6 bases between. The CDR3 runs to 15 residues.